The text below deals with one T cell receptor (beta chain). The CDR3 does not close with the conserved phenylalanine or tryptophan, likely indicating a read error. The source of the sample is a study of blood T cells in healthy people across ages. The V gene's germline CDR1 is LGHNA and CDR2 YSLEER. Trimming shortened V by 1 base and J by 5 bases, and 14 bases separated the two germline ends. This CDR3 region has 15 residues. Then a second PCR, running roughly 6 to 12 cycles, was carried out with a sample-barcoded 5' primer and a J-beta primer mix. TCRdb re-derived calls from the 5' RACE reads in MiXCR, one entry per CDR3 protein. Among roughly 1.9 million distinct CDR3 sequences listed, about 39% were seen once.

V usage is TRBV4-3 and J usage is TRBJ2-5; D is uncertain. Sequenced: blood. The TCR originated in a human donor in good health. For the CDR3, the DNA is TGCGCCAGCAGCCAAGCCCCCCGTAGAACGGAGACCCAGTACGTC. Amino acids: CASSQAPRRTETQYV.